Sequencing of this TCR beta chain was carried out in a study of chemoradiotherapy in HPV16-positive cancers. Background on the study: Candidate HPV-specific clones and shared TCR motifs came from two HPV16-positive patients. Study-level points and caveats: Non-HPV-specific T cells did not expand in tumors during treatment, whereas candidate HPV-specific clones and E7-related motifs did.

Concerning this clone itself: The antigen remains undetermined.

Sequencing used immunoSEQ multiplex PCR; TCRdb keeps in-frame clones, though not all of them. The profile covers thousands of clones, with 65% to 90% appearing a single time and roughly 5.8% taken by the ten largest. The V and J ends lost 2 bases and 3 bases respectively, with 14 bases between them. The CDR3 extends over 15 amino acids. Germline lookup yields CDR1 MNHEY and CDR2 SVGAGI. The material was tumor tissue, obtained from a patient who underwent chemoradiotherapy. The chain recombines TRBV6-5 with TRBJ2-7; possible D gene TRBD1, 7 bases. The sequence derives from a human donor with HPV-associated anogenital cancer. The CDR3 reads CASSYDGGTVYEQYF. The CDR3 DNA is TGTGCCAGCAGTTACGACGGAGGGACAGTCTACGAGCAGTACTTC.